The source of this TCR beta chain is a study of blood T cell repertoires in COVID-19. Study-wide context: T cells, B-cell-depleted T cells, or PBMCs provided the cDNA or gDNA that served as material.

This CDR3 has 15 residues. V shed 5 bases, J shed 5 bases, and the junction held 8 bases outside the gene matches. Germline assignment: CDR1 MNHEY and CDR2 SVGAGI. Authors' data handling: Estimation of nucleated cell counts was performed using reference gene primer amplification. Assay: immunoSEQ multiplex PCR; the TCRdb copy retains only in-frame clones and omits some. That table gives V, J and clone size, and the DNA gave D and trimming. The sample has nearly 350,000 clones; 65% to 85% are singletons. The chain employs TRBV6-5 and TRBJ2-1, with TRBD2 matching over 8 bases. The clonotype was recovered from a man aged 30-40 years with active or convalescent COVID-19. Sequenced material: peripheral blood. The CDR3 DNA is TGTGCCAGCAGTCTTTTAGCGGGGCCCGACAATGAGCAGTTCTTC. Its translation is CASSLLAGPDNEQFF.